Shown below are 30 T cell receptor beta chains from a single sample sequenced in a study of control samples from healthy donors and cancer patients. Sequenced by immunoSEQ multiplex PCR; TCRdb stores in-frame clones only, minus some. The data hold some 130,000 clones, with more than 90% observed a single time. What was sequenced was blood. The receptor set was obtained from a man younger than 30 in good health.

The chain links TRBV3-1 (or the pseudogene TRBV3-2) to TRBJ2-5; TRBD1 matches 9 bases. Germline values: CDR1 LGHDT, CDR2 YNNKEL (reference sequence). V dropped 2 bases and J dropped 0; count of bases not matched to a gene: 1. There are 15 residues in the CDR3. CDR3: CASSQNRGHQETQYF. In DNA form, the CDR3 reads TGTGCCAGCAGCCAAAACAGGGGGCACCAAGAGACCCAGTACTTC.

The chain links TRBV6-5 to TRBJ2-1, with D uncertain. Per the germline V gene, CDR1 is MNHEY and CDR2 is SVGAGI. V was cut by 2 bases and J by 2 bases, with 10 bases left in between. CDR3 length equals 15 residues. CDR3 nucleotides: TGTGCCAGCAGTTACCAGAGCCCTACCTACAATGAGCAGTTCTTC. This codes for CASSYQSPTYNEQFF.

This chain uses TRBV9 with TRBJ2-3; 9 bases are a match to TRBD2. Germline V lookup: CDR1 SGDLS, CDR2 YYNGEE. J gave up 2 bases and V 0 bases, and 4 bases lay outside the gene matches. This CDR3 comprises 16 residues. The CDR3 nucleotides are TGTGCCAGCAGCGTAGCCGGGACTAGCTTCACAGATACGCAGTATTTT. This gives the protein CASSVAGTSFTDTQYF. The full variable domain, with the rest looked up from reference TRBV9 and TRBJ2-3, is DSGVTQTPKHLITATGQRVTLRCSPRSGDLSVYWYQQSLDQGLQFLIQYYNGEERAKGNILERFSAQQFPDLHSELNLSSLELGDSALYFCASSVAGTSFTDTQYFGPGTRLTVL.

J is TRBJ2-1 and V is TRBV5-4; D is tentatively TRBD1 or TRBD2 (5 bases each). Germline V CDR1 and CDR2: SGHNT, YYREEE (reference sequence). Trimming pared 0 bases from V and 4 bases from J, leaving 11 bases between. There are 15 residues in the CDR3. DNA for the CDR3: TGTGCCAGCAGCTTGGCCCGGGGCACATACAATGAGCAGTTCTTC. Its protein is CASSLARGTYNEQFF.

The gene calls are TRBV2 and TRBJ2-7; 7 bases agree with TRBD2. CDR1 is SNHLY and CDR2 is FYNNEI in the germline V gene. The CDR3 covers 17 residues. J lost 1 base, V lost 3 bases, and 12 bases had no gene match. In nucleotides, the CDR3 is TGTGCCAGCAGTGACCCCACTGGCGGGGGTCGTTCCTACGAGCAGTACTTC. It codes for CASSDPTGGGRSYEQYF.

V is TRBV27 and J is TRBJ2-7; D may be TRBD1 (5 bases). In germline, CDR1 is MNHEY, CDR2 SMNVEV (reference sequence). This CDR3 has 14 amino acids. Trimming removed 0 bases from V and 0 bases from J, with 6 bases in between. Here the CDR3 reads CASSLSGDSYEQYF. For the CDR3, the DNA is TGTGCCAGCAGTTTATCAGGGGACTCCTACGAGCAGTACTTC.

Only a few counts were recorded for this clone. The chain recombines TRBV2 with TRBJ1-2; the D is unclear. V dropped 5 bases and J dropped 3 bases, with 10 bases sitting between them. CDR1 SNHLY and CDR2 FYNNEI come from the germline V gene. The length of the CDR3 is 13 residues. CDR3 amino acids: CASSLVSDYGYTF. CDR3 coding DNA: TGTGCCAGCAGTTTGGTGTCCGACTATGGCTACACCTTC.

This rearrangement joins TRBV6-5 to TRBJ1-1; possible D gene TRBD1, 6 bases. CDR1 and CDR2 from the germline V gene are MNHEY and SVGAGI. The CDR3 has 14 residues. Trimming removed 0 bases at V and 7 bases at J, with 12 bases between. The chain's CDR3 is CASSYSMGGGEAFF. Written as DNA, the CDR3 is TGTGCCAGCAGTTACTCGATGGGGGGCGGTGAAGCTTTCTTT.

The chain carries TRBV5-1 and TRBJ2-3; 11 positions agree with TRBD2. The CDR3 loop spans 14 amino acids. In germline, CDR1 is SGHRS, CDR2 YFSETQ. The junction had 0 bases not matched to a gene; V was cut back by 2 bases and J by 4 bases. The CDR3 nucleotides read TGCGCCAGCAGCTTTAGCGGGGGGGCAGATACGCAGTATTTT. Residues: CASSFSGGADTQYF.

The gene calls are TRBV3-1 (or the pseudogene TRBV3-2) and TRBJ2-3; D is undetermined. Per germline, CDR1 LGHDT and CDR2 YNNKEL (reference sequence). V lost 4 bases to trimming and J lost 1 base, with 3 bases between them. The CDR3 consists of 12 residues. The CDR3 nucleotides read TGTGCCAGCAGCCCACGCACAGATACGCAGTATTTT. This translates into CASSPRTDTQYF.

The V and J genes are TRBV2 and TRBJ1-1; no clear D. The ends were cut back, 4 bases at V and 8 bases at J, with 11 bases in the middle. The CDR3 runs 12 residues. Germline CDR1 SNHLY, CDR2 FYNNEI. The CDR3 here is CASSADLSEAFF. DNA of the CDR3: TGTGCCAGCAGTGCCGACCTAAGCGAAGCTTTCTTT.

The chain couples TRBV11-2 to TRBJ2-4, with D unresolved. V was pared by 4 bases and J by 0 bases, with 7 bases between. Germline CDR1 reads SGHAT; CDR2 reads FQNNGV. The CDR3 is 14 residues long. The CDR3 loop reads CASSSPRAKNIQYF. The CDR3, as DNA: TGTGCCAGCAGCTCCCCGAGAGCCAAAAACATTCAGTACTTC.

The V gene is TRBV5-1, the J gene TRBJ2-1, with 8 nucleotides matching TRBD1. The V segment lost 3 bases and the J segment 5 bases; nucleotides outside the gene matches: 7. The CDR3 is 15 amino acids. CDR1 is SGHRS, CDR2 YFSETQ, per germline. CDR3 sequence: CASSSQGATDNEQFF. CDR3 nucleotides: TGCGCCAGCAGCTCCCAGGGGGCGACGGACAATGAGCAGTTCTTC.

The V and J genes are TRBV2 and TRBJ2-3, with TRBD2 matching over 12 bases. The CDR3 is 17 amino acids. Germline V CDR1 and CDR2: SNHLY, FYNNEI. Trimming took 7 bases from V and 0 from J; bases not matched to a gene: 8. CDR3 sequence (DNA): TGTGCCAGCATCGGACTAGCGGGGAGTTATAGCACAGATACGCAGTATTTT. Encoded protein: CASIGLAGSYSTDTQYF.

This sequence joins TRBV9 and TRBJ2-5, with 7 bases fitting TRBD2. The CDR3 sequence is 16 residues long. Germline CDR1 and CDR2: SGDLS and YYNGEE. V gave up 0 bases and J gave up 5 bases; unmatched junction bases: 10. The chain's CDR3 is CASSVGPGGTEETQYF. CDR3 DNA: TGTGCCAGCAGCGTAGGCCCCGGGGGGACTGAGGAGACCCAGTACTTC.

The J gene is TRBJ2-7, the V gene TRBV7-9, with 7 bases identical to TRBD1. Germline V lookup: CDR1 SEHNR, CDR2 FQNEAQ (reference sequence). The CDR3 runs 16 residues. V shed 2 bases and J 4 bases; nucleotides not matched to a gene: 11. The CDR3 reads CASSLLGTETFYEQYF. The CDR3 DNA is TGTGCCAGCAGCTTATTAGGGACAGAGACTTTTTACGAGCAGTACTTC.

V usage is TRBV21-1 and J usage is TRBJ2-3. TRBV21-1 is listed as a pseudogene. The CDR3 consists of 17 residues. The CDR3 DNA sequence: TGTGCCAGCAGCAAAAATTACCGGGCTACTAGCACAGATACGCAGTATTTT. Its protein product is CASSKNYRATSTDTQYF.

This chain joins TRBV6-5 and TRBJ2-5; D not certain. The germline V gene has CDR1 MNHEY and CDR2 SVGAGI. The CDR3 is 13 residues long. Trimming removed 6 bases from V and 0 bases from J, with 8 bases in between. CDR3 in DNA: TGTGCCAGCAGCAGACGGTACCAAGAGACCCAGTACTTC. It yields the protein CASSRRYQETQYF.

This chain uses TRBV6-4 with TRBJ2-2, with 9 bases matching TRBD2. This CDR3 region has 15 residues. Trimming at V came to 3 bases and at J to 3 bases, leaving 2 bases not matched to a gene. Germline V gene data show CDR1 as MRHNA and CDR2 as SNTAGT. CDR3 protein: CASSERGGDTGELFF. The CDR3 region has the DNA TGTGCCAGCAGTGAGCGGGGGGGCGACACCGGGGAGCTGTTTTTT.

V and J are TRBV6-6 and TRBJ1-1, with D perhaps matching TRBD1 (6 bases). Trimming took 5 bases from V and 8 from J, leaving 12 bases between them. The germline V gene encodes CDR1 MNHNY and CDR2 SVGAGI (reference sequence). CDR3 length equals 12 residues. CDR3 nucleotide sequence: TGTGCCAGCAGTGCGGACAGAGTCGAAGCTTTCTTT. Its translation: CASSADRVEAFF.

The chain combines TRBV7-6 with TRBJ1-1; D not certain. Germline V lookup: CDR1 SGHVS, CDR2 FNYEAQ. This CDR3 has 14 amino acids. With 5 bases removed from V and 1 base from J, the gap between germline ends came to 11 bases. The CDR3 loop reads CASSPGPTNTEAFF. As DNA, the CDR3 is TGTGCCAGCAGCCCCGGACCTACGAACACTGAAGCTTTCTTT.

This chain uses TRBV27 with TRBJ2-7; D possibly corresponds to TRBD1 (5 bases). CDR1 and CDR2 (germline): MNHEY, SMNVEV (reference sequence). This CDR3 has 14 amino acids. V lost 5 bases to trimming and J lost 1 base, with 12 bases between them. In DNA form, the CDR3 reads TGTGCCAGCAGTCCCCGGGCAGGGTCCTACGAGCAGTACTTC. It codes for CASSPRAGSYEQYF.

The V and J genes are TRBV21-1 and TRBJ2-1; the table's D call of TRBD2 was not tested on the DNA. TRBV21-1 is designated a pseudogene. The CDR3 is 14 amino acids. The CDR3: CASSKLAGGHEQFF. DNA of the CDR3: TGTGCCAGCAGCAAGCTAGCGGGGGGGCATGAGCAGTTCTTC.

This sequence joins TRBV6-2 or TRBV6-3 and TRBJ2-1; D is unclear. Germline V gives CDR1 MNHEY, CDR2 SVGEGT. CDR3 length: 18 amino acids. V was cut by 0 bases and J by 6 bases, with 21 bases left in between. CDR3 protein: CASSYSSRVHRLANEQFF. The CDR3 nucleotides are TGTGCCAGCAGTTACTCAAGCCGGGTTCATCGGCTGGCCAATGAGCAGTTCTTC.

The chain employs TRBV13 and TRBJ2-7, with 8 positions matching TRBD2. Losses at the gene ends were 4 bases for V and 1 base for J; bases not matched to a gene: 9. Germline lookup yields CDR1 PRHDT and CDR2 FYEKMQ (reference sequence). This CDR3 region has 16 residues. CDR3 sequence reads: CASSYSEGGGSYEQYF. The CDR3 DNA reads as TGTGCCAGCAGCTACTCCGAGGGCGGGGGGTCCTACGAGCAGTACTTC.

The gene calls are TRBV2 and TRBJ1-5; D uncertain. This CDR3 is built from 13 residues. V dropped 7 bases and J dropped 2 bases, with 9 bases sitting between them. Germline V CDR1 and CDR2: SNHLY, FYNNEI. This CDR3 is CASKPLGNQPQHF. CDR3 DNA: TGTGCCAGCAAGCCTTTGGGCAATCAGCCCCAGCATTTT.

The rearrangement uses TRBV9 and TRBJ1-3, with a tentative D call TRBD1 (6 bases). Germline loops: CDR1 SGDLS, CDR2 YYNGEE. V lost 7 bases and J lost 1, with 24 bases in between. The CDR3 is 18 amino acids. The CDR3 protein is CASPRVVGRGRSGNTIYF. CDR3 DNA: TGTGCCAGCCCCCGGGTTGTAGGTAGGGGGAGGTCTGGAAACACCATATATTTT.

Remarks on this clone: At one end the junction does not follow the germline gene, possibly because of a read error. The genes are TRBV2 and TRBJ1-2; 7 positions agree with TRBD1. The CDR3 length is 13 residues. Germline V gene lookup returns CDR1 SNHLY and CDR2 FYNNEI. Here the CDR3 reads CTSSSDREGGYTF. CDR3 nucleotide sequence: TGTACCAGCAGTTCCGACAGGGAGGGTGGCTACACCTTC.

The chain carries TRBV2 and TRBJ2-3; 10 nucleotides agree with TRBD2. The CDR3 is 16 residues long. Germline loops: CDR1 SNHLY, CDR2 FYNNEI. The CDR3 protein is CGSGSPAGGPLDTQYF. In DNA form, the CDR3 reads TGTGGAAGCGGGTCACCAGCGGGGGGGCCCTTGGATACGCAGTATTTT.

The rearrangement joins TRBV2 to TRBJ2-7, with 10 bases lining up with TRBD2. Trimming cost V 10 bases and J 3 bases; bases outside gene matches: 6. Germline CDR1 reads SNHLY; CDR2 reads FYNNEI. CDR3 size: 13 residues. The CDR3 DNA is TGTGCCAACACTAGCGGGGAACACTACGAGCAGTACTTC. Protein: CANTSGEHYEQYF.